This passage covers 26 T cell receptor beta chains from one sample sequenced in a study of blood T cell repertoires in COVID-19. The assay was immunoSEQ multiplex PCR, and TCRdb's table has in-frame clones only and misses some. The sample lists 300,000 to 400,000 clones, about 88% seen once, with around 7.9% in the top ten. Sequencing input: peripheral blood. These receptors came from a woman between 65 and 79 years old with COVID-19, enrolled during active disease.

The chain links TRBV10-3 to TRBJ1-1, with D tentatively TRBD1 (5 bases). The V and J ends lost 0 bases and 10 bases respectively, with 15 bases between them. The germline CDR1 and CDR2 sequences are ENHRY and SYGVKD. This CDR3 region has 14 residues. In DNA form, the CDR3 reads TGTGCCATCAGTGAGTCTTTGCAGGGTAAGGCAGCTTTCTTT. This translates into CAISESLQGKAAFF.

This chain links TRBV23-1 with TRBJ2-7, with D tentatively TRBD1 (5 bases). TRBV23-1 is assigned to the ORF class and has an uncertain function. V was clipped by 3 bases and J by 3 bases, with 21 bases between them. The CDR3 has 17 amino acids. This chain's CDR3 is CASSHHQDTTHNYEQYF. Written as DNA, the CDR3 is TGCGCCAGCAGTCATCACCAGGACACTACTCATAACTACGAGCAGTACTTC.

The CDR3: CASSLERVSETGDFEQYF. CDR3 DNA sequence: TGTGCCAGCAGCTTGGAACGGGTCAGCGAGACAGGGGATTTCGAGCAGTACTTC. The V call is TRBV5-4, the J call TRBJ2-7; 8 bases are shared with TRBD1. Germline V gives CDR1 SGHNT, CDR2 YYREEE (reference sequence). Trimming removed 0 bases from V and 6 bases from J; junction bases left unmatched: 17. There are 18 residues in the CDR3. The full variable domain, in which reference TRBV5-4 and TRBJ2-7 provide the parts outside the CDR3, is ETGVTQSPTHLIKTRGQQVTLRCSSQSGHNTVSWYQQALGQGPQFIFQYYREEENGRGNFPPRFSGLQFPNYSSELNVNALELDDSALYLCASSLERVSETGDFEQYFGPGTRLTVT.

CDR3 coding DNA: TGCGCCAGCAGCCAAGTGGGGGGGCAACCTGAAGCTTTCTTT. Residues: CASSQVGGQPEAFF. This chain joins TRBV4-1 and TRBJ1-1; tentative D call: TRBD1 (6 bases). The CDR3 runs to 14 residues. Germline assignment: CDR1 MGHRA and CDR2 YSYEKL. Trimming stripped 1 base from V and 6 bases from J, with 12 bases between.

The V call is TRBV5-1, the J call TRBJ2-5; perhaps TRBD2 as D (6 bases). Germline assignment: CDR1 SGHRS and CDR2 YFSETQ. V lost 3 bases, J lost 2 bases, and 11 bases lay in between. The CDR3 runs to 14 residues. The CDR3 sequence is CASSSGREQETQYF. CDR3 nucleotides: TGCGCCAGCAGCTCCGGACGGGAGCAAGAGACCCAGTACTTC.

CDR3 sequence (DNA): TGTGCCAGCAGTCGCGAGACAGGGGCTGGAAACACCATATATTTT. Protein product: CASSRETGAGNTIYF. The chain joins TRBV6-5 to TRBJ1-3; 8 bases agree with TRBD1. The germline V gene encodes CDR1 MNHEY and CDR2 SVGAGI. With V trimmed by 5 bases and J by 2 bases, 5 bases remained unmatched. CDR3 length equals 15 residues.

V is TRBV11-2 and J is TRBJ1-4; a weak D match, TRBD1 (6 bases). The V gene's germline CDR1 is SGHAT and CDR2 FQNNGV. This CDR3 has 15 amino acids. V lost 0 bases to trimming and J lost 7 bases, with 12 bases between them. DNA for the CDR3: TGTGCCAGCAGCTTAGACGGGACACGGGTTGAAAAACTGTTTTTT. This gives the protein CASSLDGTRVEKLFF.

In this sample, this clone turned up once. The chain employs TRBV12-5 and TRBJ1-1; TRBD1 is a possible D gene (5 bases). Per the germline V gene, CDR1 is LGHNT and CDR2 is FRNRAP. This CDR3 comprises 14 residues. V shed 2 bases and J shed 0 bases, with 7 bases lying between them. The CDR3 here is CASGLQGVNTEAFF. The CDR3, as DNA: TGTGCTAGTGGTTTGCAGGGCGTGAACACTGAAGCTTTCTTT. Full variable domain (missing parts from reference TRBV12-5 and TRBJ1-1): DARVTQTPRHKVTEMGQEVTMRCQPILGHNTVFWYRQTMMQGLELLAYFRNRAPLDDSGMPKDRFSAEMPDATLATLKIQPSEPRDSAVYFCASGLQGVNTEAFFGQGTRLTVV.

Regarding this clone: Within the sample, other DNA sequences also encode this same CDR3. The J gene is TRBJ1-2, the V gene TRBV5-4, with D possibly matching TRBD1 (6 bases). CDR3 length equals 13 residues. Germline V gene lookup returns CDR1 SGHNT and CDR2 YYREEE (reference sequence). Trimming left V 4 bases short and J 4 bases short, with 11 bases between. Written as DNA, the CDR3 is TGTGCCAGCAGCCTGGACAGAGCCTATGGCTACACCTTC. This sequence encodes CASSLDRAYGYTF.

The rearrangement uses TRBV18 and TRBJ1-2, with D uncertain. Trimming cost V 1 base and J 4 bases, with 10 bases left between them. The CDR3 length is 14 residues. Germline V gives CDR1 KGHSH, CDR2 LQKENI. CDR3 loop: CASSPRENVYGYTF. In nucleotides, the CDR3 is TGTGCCAGCTCACCACGTGAGAATGTCTATGGCTACACCTTC.

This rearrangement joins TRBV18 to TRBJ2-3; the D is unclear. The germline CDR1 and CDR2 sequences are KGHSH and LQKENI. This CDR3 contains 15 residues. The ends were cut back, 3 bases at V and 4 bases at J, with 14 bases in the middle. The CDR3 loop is CASSPSPGPADTQYF. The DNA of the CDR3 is TGTGCCAGCTCACCGAGCCCAGGTCCGGCAGATACGCAGTATTTT.

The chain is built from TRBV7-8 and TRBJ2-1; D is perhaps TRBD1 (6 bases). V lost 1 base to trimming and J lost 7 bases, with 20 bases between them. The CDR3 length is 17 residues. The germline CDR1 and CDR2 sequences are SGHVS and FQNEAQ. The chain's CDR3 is CASSLVTGSGDRNEQFF. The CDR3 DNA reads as TGTGCCAGCAGCTTAGTAACCGGATCAGGGGATCGGAATGAGCAGTTCTTC.

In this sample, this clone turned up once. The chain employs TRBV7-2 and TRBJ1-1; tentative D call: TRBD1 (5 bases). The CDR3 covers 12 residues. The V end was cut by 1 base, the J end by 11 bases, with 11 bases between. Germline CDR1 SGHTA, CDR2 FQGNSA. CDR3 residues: CASSLVGGLAFF. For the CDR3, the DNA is TGTGCCAGCAGCTTAGTGGGGGGATTGGCTTTCTTT.

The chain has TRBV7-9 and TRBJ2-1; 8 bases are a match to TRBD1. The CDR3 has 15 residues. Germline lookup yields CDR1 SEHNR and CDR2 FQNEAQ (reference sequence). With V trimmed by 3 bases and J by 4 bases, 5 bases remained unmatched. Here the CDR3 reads CASSLTGVGYNEQFF. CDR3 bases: TGTGCCAGCAGCTTGACAGGGGTTGGGTACAATGAGCAGTTCTTC.

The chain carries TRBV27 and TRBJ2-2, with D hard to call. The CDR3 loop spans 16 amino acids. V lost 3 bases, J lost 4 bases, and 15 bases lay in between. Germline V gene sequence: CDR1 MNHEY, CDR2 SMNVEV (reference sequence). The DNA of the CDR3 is TGTGCCAGCAGTTTCTTCCTCCTTAAGCGCACCGGGGAGCTGTTTTTT. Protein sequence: CASSFFLLKRTGELFF.

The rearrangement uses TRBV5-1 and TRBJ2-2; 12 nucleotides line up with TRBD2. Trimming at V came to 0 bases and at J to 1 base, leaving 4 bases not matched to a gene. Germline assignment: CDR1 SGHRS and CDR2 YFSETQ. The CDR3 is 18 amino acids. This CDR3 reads CASSLAGTSGLNTGELFF. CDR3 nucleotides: TGCGCCAGCAGCTTGGCTGGGACTAGCGGGTTGAACACCGGGGAGCTGTTTTTT.

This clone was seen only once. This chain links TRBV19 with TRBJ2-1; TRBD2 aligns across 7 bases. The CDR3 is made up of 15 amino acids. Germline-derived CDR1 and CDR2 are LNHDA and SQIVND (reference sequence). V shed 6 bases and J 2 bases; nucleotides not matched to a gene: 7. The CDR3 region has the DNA TGTGCCAGTAGCCCTGGGAGGGATCCCTACAATGAGCAGTTCTTC. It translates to CASSPGRDPYNEQFF.

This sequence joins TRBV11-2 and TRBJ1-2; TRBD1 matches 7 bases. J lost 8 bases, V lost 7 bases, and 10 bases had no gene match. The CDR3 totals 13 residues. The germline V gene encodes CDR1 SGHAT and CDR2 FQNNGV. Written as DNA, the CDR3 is TGTGCCAGCACCTTGGGACAGCAGTTGGGCTACACCTTC. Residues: CASTLGQQLGYTF.

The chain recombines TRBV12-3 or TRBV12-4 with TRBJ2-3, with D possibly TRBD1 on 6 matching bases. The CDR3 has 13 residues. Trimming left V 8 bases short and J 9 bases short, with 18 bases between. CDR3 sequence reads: CASGYTGSGTQYF. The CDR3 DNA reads TGTGCCAGCGGCTATACAGGGTCTGGGACGCAGTATTTT.

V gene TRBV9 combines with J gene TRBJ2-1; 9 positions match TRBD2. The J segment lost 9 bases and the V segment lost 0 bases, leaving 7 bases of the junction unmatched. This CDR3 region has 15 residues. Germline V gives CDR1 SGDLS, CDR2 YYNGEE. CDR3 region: CASSVGGGAESEQFF. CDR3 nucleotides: TGTGCCAGCAGCGTAGGCGGGGGGGCCGAGAGTGAGCAGTTCTTC.

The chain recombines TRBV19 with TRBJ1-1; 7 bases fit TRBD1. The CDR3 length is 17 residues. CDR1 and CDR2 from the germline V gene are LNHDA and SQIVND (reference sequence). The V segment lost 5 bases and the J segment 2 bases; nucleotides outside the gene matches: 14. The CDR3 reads CASSSSKTGIINTEAFF. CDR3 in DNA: TGTGCCAGTAGTTCCTCTAAGACAGGGATAATTAACACTGAAGCTTTCTTT.

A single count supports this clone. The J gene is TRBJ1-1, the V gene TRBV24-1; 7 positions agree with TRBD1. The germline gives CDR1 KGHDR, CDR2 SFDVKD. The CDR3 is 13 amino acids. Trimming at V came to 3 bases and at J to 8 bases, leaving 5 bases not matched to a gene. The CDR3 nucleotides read TGTGCCACCAGTGATCCCGACAGGGAAGAAGCTTTCTTT. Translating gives CATSDPDREEAFF.

The CDR3 loop is CASSLLWGGSMNTEAFF. The CDR3 DNA follows: TGTGCCAGCAGTTTACTTTGGGGGGGCTCCATGAACACTGAAGCTTTCTTT. V gene TRBV28 combines with J gene TRBJ1-1, with a tentative D call TRBD1 (6 bases). The germline V gene encodes CDR1 MDHEN and CDR2 SYDVKM. Trimming took off 2 bases at V and 0 bases at J, with 16 bases between the two ends. The CDR3 consists of 17 residues.

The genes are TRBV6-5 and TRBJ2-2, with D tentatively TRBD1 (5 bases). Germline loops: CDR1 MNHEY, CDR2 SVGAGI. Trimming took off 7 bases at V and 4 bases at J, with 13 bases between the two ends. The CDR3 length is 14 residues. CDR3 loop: CASKLTGGTGELFF. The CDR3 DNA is TGTGCCAGCAAACTCACAGGCGGCACCGGGGAGCTGTTTTTT.

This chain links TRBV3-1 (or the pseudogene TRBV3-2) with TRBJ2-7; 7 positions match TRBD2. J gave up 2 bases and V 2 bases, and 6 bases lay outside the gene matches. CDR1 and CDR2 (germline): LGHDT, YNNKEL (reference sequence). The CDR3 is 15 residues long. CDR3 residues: CASSQSPAGAYEQYF. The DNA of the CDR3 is TGTGCCAGCAGCCAAAGTCCCGCGGGGGCCTACGAGCAGTACTTC.

The CDR3 nucleotides read TGTGCCACCGGGACAGGGAGCGGCTACACCTTC. Protein product: CATGTGSGYTF. The V and J genes are TRBV28 and TRBJ1-2; TRBD1 aligns across 9 bases. V trimming: 10 bases; J trimming: 8 bases; junction bases outside the gene matches: 5. The CDR3 length is 11 residues. The V gene's germline CDR1 is MDHEN and CDR2 SYDVKM.